The 20 T cell receptor beta chains listed next were all sequenced from one sample in a study of PD-1 blockade in mismatch repair-deficient tumors. Libraries were prepared by immunoSEQ multiplex PCR; TCRdb keeps only in-frame clonotypes and omits some of them. The sample contains 10,000 or so clones, over 80% of which appear only once. No cognate antigen is known for these TCRs. Noted time point: approximately ten-day in vitro stimulation with candidate neoantigen peptide 3. Source: cells cultured in vitro, taken from a patient treated with pembrolizumab. The receptors were sampled from an adult with mismatch repair-deficient cancer.

V usage is TRBV28 and J usage is TRBJ1-2; 7 positions agree with TRBD1. The ends lost 5 bases at V and 4 bases at J; junction bases unmatched: 13. The CDR3 has 16 amino acids. Germline-derived CDR1 and CDR2 are MDHEN and SYDVKM. The CDR3 loop reads CASSPTGNLGSYGYTF. Here the CDR3 DNA reads TGTGCCAGCAGTCCGACAGGGAACCTCGGCAGCTATGGCTACACCTTC.

This clone has just a few counts. The chain recombines TRBV6-5 with TRBJ1-1; D gene unclear. V was cut by 6 bases and J by 0 bases, with 8 bases left in between. The CDR3 is 13 residues long. CDR1 MNHEY and CDR2 SVGAGI come from the germline V gene. This chain's CDR3 is CASRGSMNTEAFF. As DNA, the CDR3 is TGTGCCAGCAGAGGGAGCATGAACACTGAAGCTTTCTTT.

The CDR3 here is CASSLTGPWTEAFF. CDR3 nucleotide sequence: TGCGCCAGCAGCTTAACAGGCCCCTGGACTGAAGCTTTCTTT. This chain uses TRBV5-1 with TRBJ1-1; D possibly corresponds to TRBD1 (5 bases). The CDR3 loop spans 14 amino acids. V dropped 2 bases and J dropped 5 bases, with 13 bases sitting between them. Germline V lookup: CDR1 SGHRS, CDR2 YFSETQ.

This clone appeared a few times. This chain joins TRBV6-1 and TRBJ1-1; D is possibly TRBD1 (5 bases). The germline V gene has CDR1 MNHNS and CDR2 SASEGT. The germline V and J ends were trimmed by 6 bases and 0 bases, with 8 bases remaining between them. CDR3 length: 13 residues. In DNA form, the CDR3 reads TGTGCCAGCAGGGACACATTGAACACTGAAGCTTTCTTT. This translates into CASRDTLNTEAFF.

The chain combines TRBV7-9 with TRBJ2-1; D is uncertain. Germline V gene data show CDR1 as SEHNR and CDR2 as FQNEAQ (reference sequence). V was cut by 1 base and J by 8 bases, with 3 bases left in between. This CDR3 comprises 11 residues. This chain's CDR3 is CASSLVDEQFF. CDR3 DNA: TGTGCCAGCAGCTTAGTTGATGAGCAGTTCTTC.

J is TRBJ2-3 and V is TRBV7-3, with TRBD2 identical over 7 bases. The CDR3 totals 16 residues. Per germline, CDR1 SGHTA and CDR2 FQGTGA. The junction had 12 bases not matched to a gene; V was cut back by 5 bases and J by 4 bases. CDR3 DNA: TGTGCCAGCAGCCCCTCTAGCGGAGCGGCACCAGATACGCAGTATTTT. Amino acids: CASSPSSGAAPDTQYF.

This clone turned up a few times. The junction and the germline gene differ at one end; a read error may be behind it. The chain carries TRBV6-1 and TRBJ2-1; D remains ambiguous. The CDR3 extends over 13 amino acids. The germline V gene encodes CDR1 MNHNS and CDR2 SASEGT. The CDR3 loop reads CASCEYAYNEQFF. The CDR3 DNA sequence: TGTGCCAGCTGTGAGTACGCATACAATGAGCAGTTCTTC.

The chain recombines TRBV7-2 with TRBJ1-1, with D hard to call. CDR3 length: 16 residues. Germline lookup yields CDR1 SGHTA and CDR2 FQGNSA. The V end was cut by 5 bases, the J end by 6 bases, with 22 bases between. CDR3 sequence reads: CASSELYSPDDAEAFF. The CDR3 DNA reads TGTGCCAGCAGCGAACTTTACAGCCCCGACGACGCTGAAGCTTTCTTT.

The gene calls are TRBV19 and TRBJ2-7; weak D call: TRBD2 (5 bases). Germline V gives CDR1 LNHDA, CDR2 SQIVND (reference sequence). Trimming took off 3 bases at V and 3 bases at J, with 18 bases between the two ends. CDR3 length: 16 amino acids. In nucleotides, the CDR3 is TGTGCCAGTAGTATGAACGACTACCAATCCTTCTACGAGCAGTACTTC. Residues: CASSMNDYQSFYEQYF.

The CDR3 bases are TGTGCCAGCTCACCACCGGGACAGGGGTTCTACGAGCAGTACTTC. It encodes CASSPPGQGFYEQYF. V is TRBV18 and J is TRBJ2-7, with 10 positions matching TRBD1. The germline V gene encodes CDR1 KGHSH and CDR2 LQKENI. The CDR3 is 15 residues long. J lost 3 bases, V lost 0 bases, and 2 bases had no gene match.

The rearrangement uses TRBV7-2 and TRBJ1-2; no clear D. With 1 base removed from V and 2 bases from J, the gap between germline ends came to 8 bases. CDR3 length: 14 residues. CDR1 is SGHTA and CDR2 is FQGNSA in the germline V gene. The CDR3 DNA reads as TGTGCCAGCAGCTTAGTTTCTGGGAACTATGGCTACACCTTC. Translated: CASSLVSGNYGYTF.

This sequence joins TRBV25-1 and TRBJ2-3, with 12 bases aligning to TRBD1. The V segment lost 7 bases and the J segment 3 bases; nucleotides outside the gene matches: 11. Germline V lookup: CDR1 MGHDK, CDR2 SYGVNS. The CDR3 has 17 residues. CDR3 sequence: CASKVNWGQGATDTQYF. CDR3 DNA: TGTGCCAGCAAAGTGAATTGGGGACAGGGGGCTACAGATACGCAGTATTTT.

The rearrangement uses TRBV4-1 and TRBJ2-3; D could derive from TRBD1 or TRBD2 (7 bases each). CDR1 and CDR2 from the germline V gene are MGHRA and YSYEKL. The CDR3 has 15 amino acids. The V end lost 0 bases, the J end lost 4 bases, and 11 bases lay between the germline ends. DNA for the CDR3: TGCGCCAGCAGCCAAGAGGGGAGGGGGCCAGATACGCAGTATTTT. Protein sequence: CASSQEGRGPDTQYF.

The chain combines TRBV5-4 with TRBJ2-7; 8 bases line up with TRBD1. CDR3 length: 16 amino acids. CDR1 is SGHNT, CDR2 YYREEE, per germline (reference sequence). Losses at the gene ends were 0 bases for V and 6 bases for J; bases not matched to a gene: 11. Here the CDR3 reads CASSLAGTGVKGEQYF. CDR3 DNA: TGTGCCAGCAGCTTGGCGGGGACAGGCGTAAAGGGCGAGCAGTACTTC.

The rearrangement joins TRBV7-2 to TRBJ1-2, with unresolved D. The V end was cut by 5 bases, the J end by 6 bases, with 22 bases between. The CDR3 covers 16 residues. Germline V lookup: CDR1 SGHTA, CDR2 FQGNSA. The CDR3 spells CASSRRSGRDEDGYTF. CDR3 nucleotide sequence: TGTGCCAGCAGCCGCAGGTCGGGGAGAGATGAGGATGGCTACACCTTC. Supplemented by reference TRBV7-2 and TRBJ1-2, the full variable domain reads GAGVSQSPSNKVTEKGKDVELRCDPISGHTALYWYRQSLGQGLEFLIYFQGNSAPDKSGLPSDRFSAERTGGSVSTLTIQRTQQEDSAVYLCASSRRSGRDEDGYTFGSGTRLTVV.

This clone was counted a single time. V gene TRBV28 combines with J gene TRBJ2-3, with TRBD2 identical over 7 bases. The CDR3 extends over 15 amino acids. V gave up 5 bases and J gave up 0 bases; unmatched junction bases: 5. Germline-derived CDR1 and CDR2 are MDHEN and SYDVKM. The CDR3 loop reads CASSPGGLSTDTQYF. In DNA, the CDR3 is TGTGCCAGCAGTCCGGGGGGACTTAGCACAGATACGCAGTATTTT. Using reference TRBV28 and TRBJ2-3 for the parts outside the CDR3, the full variable domain is DVKVTQSSRYLVKRTGEKVFLECVQDMDHENMFWYRQDPGLGLRLIYFSYDVKMKEKGDIPEGYSVSREKKERFSLILESASTNQTSMYLCASSPGGLSTDTQYFGPGTRLTVL.

The V gene is TRBV30, the J gene TRBJ2-7; TRBD1 matches at 9 bases. The CDR3 length is 14 residues. With 3 bases clipped from V and 1 base from J, the junction kept 4 bases outside the gene matches. Germline lookup yields CDR1 GTSNPN and CDR2 SVGIG (reference sequence). The CDR3 DNA reads TGTGCCTGGAGAGGGACAGGGTTGTCCTACGAGCAGTACTTC. Protein: CAWRGTGLSYEQYF.

The V gene is TRBV11-2, the J gene TRBJ2-7; D not certain. This CDR3 has 14 amino acids. V was shortened by 1 base and J by 2 bases, with 9 bases between the two germline ends. Germline CDR1 is SGHAT and CDR2 is FQNNGV. CDR3 protein: CASSLADGAYEQYF. In DNA, the CDR3 is TGTGCCAGCAGCTTAGCGGACGGAGCCTACGAGCAGTACTTC.

This chain joins TRBV5-1 and TRBJ2-5; a possible D gene is TRBD1 (6 bases). This CDR3 has 15 amino acids. Trimming took off 0 bases at V and 5 bases at J, with 14 bases between the two ends. CDR1 and CDR2 from the germline V gene are SGHRS and YFSETQ. CDR3 in DNA: TGCGCCAGCAGCTTGGTTTGGGGGCCGGGGGAGACCCAGTACTTC. This gives the protein CASSLVWGPGETQYF.

In this sample, this clone turned up a few times. This chain joins TRBV30 and TRBJ2-5; D not certain. The germline V and J ends were trimmed by 2 bases and 4 bases, with 11 bases remaining between them. Germline lookup yields CDR1 GTSNPN and CDR2 SVGIG (reference sequence). The length of the CDR3 is 13 residues. The CDR3, as DNA: TGTGCCTGGAGTCGACACGGGCCAGAGACCCAGTACTTC. It is translated as CAWSRHGPETQYF.